This T cell receptor (beta chain) was obtained from a study of blood T cell repertoires in COVID-19. Whole-study context: Some COVID-19 samples were acute and others convalescent; all came from the United States, Italy and Spain. T cells, B-cell-depleted T cells, or PBMCs provided the cDNA or gDNA that served as material.

Original methodology: Nucleated cell counts were estimated from reference gene primer amplification. Some clones are missing from TCRdb's copy, which holds only in-frame ones; the method was immunoSEQ multiplex PCR. The DNA was the basis for D and trimming; V, J and clone size are from that table. This sample has around 140,000 clones, with approximately 80% found just once. The CDR3 contains 16 residues. Trimming left V 0 bases short and J 4 bases short, with 13 bases between. CDR1 KGHSH and CDR2 LQKENI come from the germline V gene. The J gene is TRBJ1-3, the V gene TRBV18; D might be TRBD1 (5 bases). Sequencing used peripheral blood. The clonotype originates from a human donor in a cohort sampled during active COVID-19. The CDR3 nucleotides are TGTGCCAGCTCACCACCCTTCGGGGGGGTAGGAAACACCATATATTTT. It specifies CASSPPFGGVGNTIYF. Combining the CDR3 with reference TRBV18 and TRBJ1-3 gives the whole variable domain NAGVMQNPRHLVRRRGQEARLRCSPMKGHSHVYWYRQLPEEGLKFMVYLQKENIIDESGMPKERFSAEFPKEGPSILRIQQVVRGDSAAYFCASSPPFGGVGNTIYFGEGSWLTVV.